Following are 32 T cell receptor beta chains from one sample sequenced in a study of shared T cell receptors in the human thymus. Using immunoSEQ multiplex PCR, the repertoire was profiled, and TCRdb retains in-frame clones only, with some absent. This table has approximately 400,000 clones, around 93% appearing once. What was sequenced was thymocytes. The receptors derive from a human donor.

This clone was recorded a few times. The chain couples TRBV7-9 to TRBJ2-5; 11 bases are a match to TRBD1. The CDR3 runs 15 residues. Germline V gene sequence: CDR1 SEHNR, CDR2 FQNEAQ (reference sequence). V lost 4 bases, J lost 3 bases, and 4 bases stayed unmatched. The CDR3 sequence is CASSCVGQGEETQYF. CDR3 DNA: TGTGCCAGCAGCTGCGTGGGACAGGGGGAAGAGACCCAGTACTTC. The full variable domain, with the rest looked up from reference TRBV7-9 and TRBJ2-5, is DTGVSQNPRHKITKRGQNVTFRCDPISEHNRLYWYRQTLGQGPEFLTYFQNEAQLEKSRLLSDRFSAERPKGSFSTLEIQRTEQGDSAMYLCASSCVGQGEETQYFGPGTRLLVL.

The chain employs TRBV28 and TRBJ2-7, with 7 bases fitting TRBD2. The CDR3 is 16 residues long. Germline CDR1 and CDR2: MDHEN and SYDVKM. With 4 bases clipped from V and 1 base from J, the junction kept 10 bases outside the gene matches. This CDR3 reads CASSWTKRGGSYEQYF. The CDR3 DNA is TGTGCCAGCAGTTGGACCAAGCGGGGAGGTTCCTACGAGCAGTACTTC.

The rearrangement uses TRBV6-5 and TRBJ1-2; 8 bases are shared with TRBD1. CDR3 length: 15 residues. Trimming cost V 6 bases and J 3 bases; bases outside gene matches: 9. The germline CDR1 and CDR2 sequences are MNHEY and SVGAGI. This chain's CDR3 is CASSTGGADHYGYTF. CDR3 coding DNA: TGTGCCAGCAGCACAGGGGGGGCGGACCACTATGGCTACACCTTC.

This chain joins TRBV28 and TRBJ2-7; D not resolved. The V gene's germline CDR1 is MDHEN and CDR2 SYDVKM. The CDR3 contains 12 residues. Trimming shortened V by 4 bases and J by 4 bases, and 8 bases separated the two germline ends. The CDR3 coding sequence is TGTGCCAGCAGTTCACTCGGGTACGAGCAGTACTTC. Amino acids: CASSSLGYEQYF.

The V call is TRBV19, the J call TRBJ2-2; D remains unclear. The CDR3 extends over 14 amino acids. Germline-derived CDR1 and CDR2 are LNHDA and SQIVND (reference sequence). V shed 9 bases and J shed 3 bases, with 14 bases lying between them. In nucleotides, the CDR3 is TGTGCCAGCACCGGGCTTGAGGACACCGGGGAGCTGTTTTTT. Amino acid sequence: CASTGLEDTGELFF.

The rearrangement links TRBV7-2 to TRBJ2-1; D gene ambiguous. This CDR3 has 16 residues. Germline V gives CDR1 SGHTA, CDR2 FQGNSA. Trimming stripped 5 bases from V and 1 base from J, with 15 bases between. CDR3 amino acids: CASSRGPQGSYNEQFF. The CDR3 DNA sequence: TGTGCCAGCAGCCGAGGACCGCAAGGATCCTACAATGAGCAGTTCTTC.

The sample holds a few counts of this clone. The chain joins TRBV28 to TRBJ2-7; the D is unclear. CDR1 and CDR2 from the germline V gene are MDHEN and SYDVKM. CDR3 length equals 10 residues. V lost 5 bases to trimming and J lost 6 bases, with 5 bases between them. Here the CDR3 DNA reads TGTGCCAGCAGTGTTCGCGAGCAGTACTTC. The encoded protein is CASSVREQYF.

The CDR3 reads CASTKGSGRARNTQYF. DNA of the CDR3: TGTGCCAGCACAAAGGGTAGCGGGAGGGCCCGGAATACGCAGTATTTT. This sequence joins TRBV27 and TRBJ2-3, with 11 positions matching TRBD2. J was trimmed by 7 bases and V by 7 bases; bases with no gene match: 13. Germline V lookup: CDR1 MNHEY, CDR2 SMNVEV (reference sequence). The CDR3 spans 16 residues.

The chain links TRBV4-1 to TRBJ2-7, with TRBD2 matching 7 bases. The CDR3 spans 14 residues. V lost 4 bases, J lost 2 bases, and 5 bases stayed unmatched. Germline assignment: CDR1 MGHRA and CDR2 YSYEKL. The CDR3 DNA reads TGCGCCAGCAGCCCTAGCGGAAGGACCTACGAGCAGTACTTC. Its protein product is CASSPSGRTYEQYF.

This chain connects TRBV27 to TRBJ1-2, with TRBD1 as a possible D gene (5 bases). Germline V gene data show CDR1 as MNHEY and CDR2 as SMNVEV (reference sequence). V shed 5 bases and J shed 8 bases, with 15 bases lying between them. The CDR3 spans 13 residues. The CDR3 region is CASSLRDGRGYTF. DNA of the CDR3: TGTGCCAGCAGTCTCCGGGACGGACGGGGCTACACCTTC.

The V call is TRBV5-8, the J call TRBJ1-2; D is unresolved. CDR3 length equals 12 residues. The V and J ends lost 1 base and 8 bases respectively, with 9 bases between them. Germline loops: CDR1 SGHTS, CDR2 YDEGEE. The CDR3: CASSLWSGGYTF. The CDR3 DNA reads TGTGCCAGCAGCTTGTGGTCGGGCGGCTACACCTTC.

The chain's CDR3 is CASSARTVQETQYF. In DNA, the CDR3 is TGTGCCAGCAGCGCCCGGACAGTGCAAGAGACCCAGTACTTC. The rearrangement uses TRBV9 and TRBJ2-5, with TRBD1 as a possible D gene (6 bases). V lost 3 bases and J 2 bases, leaving 11 bases between the germline ends. CDR3 length: 14 residues. Germline values: CDR1 SGDLS, CDR2 YYNGEE.

The chain uses TRBV27 and TRBJ2-7, with 11 bases fitting TRBD2. The CDR3 spans 14 residues. Germline lookup yields CDR1 MNHEY and CDR2 SMNVEV (reference sequence). After removal of 2 bases from V and 5 bases from J, the junction contained 2 bases not matched to a gene. The CDR3 is CASSLPSGRNEQYF. Here the CDR3 DNA reads TGTGCCAGCAGTTTACCTAGCGGGAGGAACGAGCAGTACTTC.

This CDR3 is CSYSGYGYTF. DNA for the CDR3: TGCAGTTACTCGGGCTATGGCTACACCTTC. The chain combines TRBV20-1 with TRBJ1-2; D is uncertain. The germline CDR1 and CDR2 sequences are DFQATT and SNEGSKA (reference sequence). This CDR3 contains 10 residues. V was pared by 8 bases and J by 4 bases, with 8 bases between.

The rearrangement links TRBV19 to TRBJ1-2, with TRBD1 as a possible D gene (5 bases). Trimming took off 5 bases at V and 9 bases at J, with 16 bases between the two ends. The CDR3 contains 13 residues. CDR1 is LNHDA, CDR2 SQIVND, per germline (reference sequence). CDR3 DNA sequence: TGTGCCAGTAGTCCTCGCGGGGGGACTCGCTACACCTTC. Encoded protein: CASSPRGGTRYTF. The full variable domain, in which reference TRBV19 and TRBJ1-2 provide the parts outside the CDR3, is DGGITQSPKYLFRKEGQNVTLSCEQNLNHDAMYWYRQDPGQGLRLIYYSQIVNDFQKGDIAEGYSVSREKKESFPLTVTSAQKNPTAFYLCASSPRGGTRYTFGSGTRLTVV.

The chain combines TRBV28 with TRBJ2-7; 9 nucleotides match TRBD2. Per the germline V gene, CDR1 is MDHEN and CDR2 is SYDVKM. The CDR3 covers 14 residues. With V trimmed by 2 bases and J by 4 bases, 3 bases remained unmatched. CDR3 sequence reads: CASSLAGGFYEQYF. CDR3 coding DNA: TGTGCCAGCAGTTTAGCGGGAGGGTTTTACGAGCAGTACTTC.

The chain has TRBV6-5 and TRBJ1-4; D ambiguous. V lost 0 bases and J lost 5, with 4 bases in between. Germline CDR1 is MNHEY and CDR2 is SVGAGI. CDR3 length: 13 amino acids. The CDR3 sequence is CASSYSENEKLFF. Written as DNA, the CDR3 is TGTGCCAGCAGTTACTCTGAGAATGAAAAACTGTTTTTT.

This rearrangement joins TRBV6-1 to TRBJ2-5, with D unclear. The V gene's germline CDR1 is MNHNS and CDR2 SASEGT. The CDR3 runs 14 residues. V was trimmed by 7 bases and J by 4 bases, leaving 16 bases between them. CDR3 loop: CASIQPSSAETQYF. CDR3 DNA sequence: TGTGCCAGCATCCAACCCAGCAGCGCAGAGACCCAGTACTTC.

This chain connects TRBV10-3 to TRBJ2-7; D ambiguous. Germline values: CDR1 ENHRY, CDR2 SYGVKD. V was shortened by 10 bases and J by 3 bases, with 10 bases between the two germline ends. There are 11 residues in the CDR3. CDR3 coding DNA: TGTGCCACCCGCCTAATCTACGAGCAGTACTTC. Translating gives CATRLIYEQYF.

The chain carries TRBV27 and TRBJ2-1; D is possibly TRBD2 (6 bases). The germline V and J ends were trimmed by 5 bases and 6 bases, with 8 bases remaining between them. Looked up from germline, CDR1 is MNHEY and CDR2 is SMNVEV (reference sequence). This CDR3 is 12 amino acids long. The CDR3 DNA reads as TGTGCCAGCAGTGGGGACTTCAATGAGCAGTTCTTC. The encoded protein is CASSGDFNEQFF.

V usage is TRBV7-9 and J usage is TRBJ2-2; D might be TRBD1 (6 bases). The CDR3 length is 15 residues. The V gene lost 6 bases and the J gene lost 1 base, with 12 bases spanning the gap. In germline, CDR1 is SEHNR, CDR2 FQNEAQ (reference sequence). The CDR3 sequence: CASRRTDLNTGELFF. Written as DNA, the CDR3 is TGTGCCAGCAGGCGGACAGACTTGAACACCGGGGAGCTGTTTTTT.

This clone was seen just once. The V gene is TRBV28, the J gene TRBJ1-2, with 8 bases identical to TRBD1. The V and J ends lost 6 bases and 8 bases, in that order; junction bases with no gene match: 17. The CDR3 runs to 16 residues. Germline-derived CDR1 and CDR2 are MDHEN and SYDVKM. The CDR3: CASSSVGAGGPRGYTF. The CDR3, as DNA: TGTGCCAGCAGCTCAGTCGGGGCAGGGGGCCCCCGCGGCTACACCTTC.

The V and J genes are TRBV6-4 and TRBJ1-1; 7 positions match TRBD1. In germline, CDR1 is MRHNA, CDR2 SNTAGT. This CDR3 is built from 16 residues. The ends lost 2 bases at V and 1 base at J; junction bases unmatched: 7. The CDR3 DNA reads as TGTGCCAGCAGTGACCCACTGACAGGGACGAACACTGAAGCTTTCTTT. It encodes CASSDPLTGTNTEAFF.

This chain uses TRBV7-9 with TRBJ1-4; D unclear. The CDR3 runs to 17 residues. The V gene's germline CDR1 is SEHNR and CDR2 FQNEAQ (reference sequence). The V gene lost 2 bases and the J gene lost 7 bases, with 20 bases spanning the gap. The CDR3 DNA sequence: TGTGCCAGCAGCTTAAACCCCCGGGCCCCCGGGAGTGAAAAACTGTTTTTT. Translating it yields CASSLNPRAPGSEKLFF.

The chain recombines TRBV4-1 with TRBJ2-7; D gene unclear. Trimming removed 4 bases at V and 0 bases at J, with 25 bases between. The CDR3 length is 19 residues. Germline V gene data show CDR1 as MGHRA and CDR2 as YSYEKL. The CDR3 loop is CASSPWAKTKDPGSYEQYF. The CDR3 DNA is TGCGCCAGCAGCCCTTGGGCAAAAACCAAAGACCCGGGCTCCTACGAGCAGTACTTC.

V gene TRBV7-9 combines with J gene TRBJ1-4; D might be TRBD1 (5 bases). The CDR3 totals 16 residues. V lost 6 bases to trimming and J lost 2 bases, with 16 bases between them. The germline V gene encodes CDR1 SEHNR and CDR2 FQNEAQ (reference sequence). The CDR3 is CASRETRGMTNEKLFF. The DNA for the CDR3 is TGTGCCAGCAGAGAGACGAGGGGTATGACTAATGAAAAACTGTTTTTT.

CDR3 in amino acids: CASSLGQGNSGNTIYF. As DNA, the CDR3 is TGTGCCAGCAGCTTAGGACAGGGGAATTCTGGAAACACCATATATTTT. The V call is TRBV11-2, the J call TRBJ1-3; 8 bases are a match to TRBD1. The length of the CDR3 is 16 residues. J was trimmed by 1 base and V by 1 base; bases with no gene match: 3. Germline loops: CDR1 SGHAT, CDR2 FQNNGV.

This chain uses TRBV7-8 with TRBJ2-1, with TRBD2 matching over 7 bases. J lost 4 bases, V lost 5 bases, and 5 bases had no gene match. CDR1 and CDR2 (germline): SGHVS, FQNEAQ. CDR3 size: 14 residues. As DNA, the CDR3 is TGTGCCAGCAGCGTTAGCGGGTCGTACAATGAGCAGTTCTTC. Translation: CASSVSGSYNEQFF.

The V and J genes are TRBV7-2 and TRBJ1-2; 10 positions agree with TRBD1. The germline CDR1 and CDR2 sequences are SGHTA and FQGNSA. This CDR3 is 18 amino acids long. J was trimmed by 0 bases and V by 5 bases; bases with no gene match: 12. In DNA form, the CDR3 reads TGTGCCAGCAGCCGAGACACCGGGACAGGGGCCCCTAACTATGGCTACACCTTC. Translation gives CASSRDTGTGAPNYGYTF.

This CDR3 is CASSPGLAASTDTQYF. Here the CDR3 DNA reads TGTGCCAGCTCACCCGGACTAGCAGCTAGCACAGATACGCAGTATTTT. The chain uses TRBV18 and TRBJ2-3, with TRBD2 matching over 8 bases. CDR3 size: 16 residues. Trimming cost V 3 bases and J 0 bases; bases outside gene matches: 5. Germline-derived CDR1 and CDR2 are KGHSH and LQKENI.

The chain joins TRBV7-9 to TRBJ2-5, with 15 positions matching TRBD2. The ends lost 2 bases at V and 2 bases at J; junction bases unmatched: 3. This CDR3 contains 17 residues. Germline loops: CDR1 SEHNR, CDR2 FQNEAQ (reference sequence). CDR3 region: CASSLRTSGREQETQYF. DNA of the CDR3: TGTGCCAGCAGCTTACGGACTAGCGGGAGGGAACAAGAGACCCAGTACTTC.

This clone was found once. CDR3 sequence (DNA): TGTGCCAGCAAGAGATCCTACGAGCAGTACTTC. This sequence encodes CASKRSYEQYF. The chain combines TRBV5-6 with TRBJ2-7, with D unclear. Germline values: CDR1 SGHDT, CDR2 YYEEEE. This CDR3 comprises 11 residues. V gave up 6 bases and J gave up 1 base, with 5 bases separating them.